The subject of this entry is one T cell receptor (beta chain). These data come from a study of T cells in tuberculosis. Study context: Samples predate treatment or fall within its first 7 days.

Here immunoSEQ multiplex PCR was the method, and the copy in TCRdb shows in-frame clones only, minus some. The table records 9,500 to 12,000 clones, over 90% of them present only once. Germline assignment: CDR1 SGHVS and CDR2 FNYEAQ. This CDR3 has 19 residues. V lost 3 bases and J lost 0, with 18 bases in between. Each patient had positive sputum smear microscopy and/or positive culture. Each donor contributed 85,000 to 100,000 T cells on average, unsorted. Sequencing was performed on PBMCs. This sequence originates from an adult with tuberculosis. The chain uses TRBV7-6 and TRBJ2-6; D is unresolved. CDR3 in amino acids: CASSFERFPGSSGANVLTF. The CDR3 DNA reads TGTGCCAGCAGCTTCGAGAGGTTTCCGGGTTCCTCTGGGGCCAACGTCCTGACTTTC.